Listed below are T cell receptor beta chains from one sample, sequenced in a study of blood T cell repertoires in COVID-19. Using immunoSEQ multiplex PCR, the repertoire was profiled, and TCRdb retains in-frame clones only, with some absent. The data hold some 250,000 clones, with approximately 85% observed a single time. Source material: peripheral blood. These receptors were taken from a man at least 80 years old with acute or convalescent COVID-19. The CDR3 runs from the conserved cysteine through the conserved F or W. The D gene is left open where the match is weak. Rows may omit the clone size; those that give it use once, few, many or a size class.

CDR3nt: TGTGCCAGCATCGTGGGACAGCCGACCGGTAGCGGCTACACCTTC; CDR3aa: CASIVGQPTGSGYTF; abundance: .; j_gene: TRBJ1-2; d_gene: TRBD1; v_gene: TRBV28
CDR3nt: TGTGCCAGCAGTAATGCTGGACAGAACACCGGGGAGCTGTTTTTT; CDR3aa: CASSNAGQNTGELFF; abundance: .; j_gene: TRBJ2-2; d_gene: .; v_gene: TRBV2
CDR3nt: TGCGCCAGCAGGTTGGGGCAGGGATCCTACAATGAGCAGTTCTTC; CDR3aa: CASRLGQGSYNEQFF; abundance: .; j_gene: TRBJ2-1; d_gene: .; v_gene: TRBV5-1
CDR3nt: TGTGCCAGCAGCCCCCCACAGGGATCGGGGGAGACCCAGTACTTC; CDR3aa: CASSPPQGSGETQYF; abundance: .; j_gene: TRBJ2-5; d_gene: .; v_gene: TRBV3-1/TRBV3-2
CDR3nt: TGTGCCAGCAGTTACCGACTCGTTACAGGGGGCGGCTACACCTTC; CDR3aa: CASSYRLVTGGGYTF; abundance: .; j_gene: TRBJ1-2; d_gene: TRBD1; v_gene: TRBV6-2/TRBV6-3
CDR3nt: TGCGCCAGCAGCTACCACAGGGGGGACTACGAGCAGTACTTC; CDR3aa: CASSYHRGDYEQYF; abundance: .; j_gene: TRBJ2-7; d_gene: TRBD1; v_gene: TRBV5-1
CDR3nt: TGTGCCAGCAGCCTACAGGGCCTCGGTGGCTACACCTTC; CDR3aa: CASSLQGLGGYTF; abundance: few; j_gene: TRBJ1-2; d_gene: .; v_gene: TRBV6-4
CDR3nt: TGTGCCAGCAGCGTAGCTACAGGTCTTGGAAACACCATATATTTT; CDR3aa: CASSVATGLGNTIYF; abundance: .; j_gene: TRBJ1-3; d_gene: .; v_gene: TRBV9
CDR3nt: TGTGCCAGCAGCTTAATCGGCGGAAGTTCTGAAGCTTTCTTT; CDR3aa: CASSLIGGSSEAFF; abundance: .; j_gene: TRBJ1-1; d_gene: .; v_gene: TRBV7-2
CDR3nt: TGTGCCACCCCTCGAGGGGGACAGGGGAAAGCCGAGACAGATACGCAGTATTTT; CDR3aa: CATPRGGQGKAETDTQYF; abundance: .; j_gene: TRBJ2-3; d_gene: TRBD1; v_gene: TRBV24-1
CDR3nt: TGTGCCAGCGGGGCCTGGGGGCGAATTAATGAAAAACTGTTTTTT; CDR3aa: CASGAWGRINEKLFF; abundance: .; j_gene: TRBJ1-4; d_gene: .; v_gene: TRBV27
CDR3nt: TGTGCCAGCAGGAGACAGGAGGTGAATCAGCCCCAGCATTTT; CDR3aa: CASRRQEVNQPQHF; abundance: once; j_gene: TRBJ1-5; d_gene: .; v_gene: TRBV27
CDR3nt: TGTGCCAGCAGCTTCCCGGGACTCTCCTACGAGCAGTACTTC; CDR3aa: CASSFPGLSYEQYF; abundance: .; j_gene: TRBJ2-7; d_gene: .; v_gene: TRBV5-6
CDR3nt: TGTGCCAGCAGCTTAAAACCTTTCGGAGGGATCCGGCCCTACGAGCAGTACTTC; CDR3aa: CASSLKPFGGIRPYEQYF; abundance: .; j_gene: TRBJ2-7; d_gene: .; v_gene: TRBV7-2
CDR3nt: TGTGCCAGCAGTCCCCCGGGAACGGTCAGAGAGCAGTTCTTC; CDR3aa: CASSPPGTVREQFF; abundance: .; j_gene: TRBJ2-1; d_gene: .; v_gene: TRBV28
CDR3nt: TGTGCCAGCAGCCGACGGGACACTGAAGCTTTCTTT; CDR3aa: CASSRRDTEAFF; abundance: .; j_gene: TRBJ1-1; d_gene: .; v_gene: TRBV3-1/TRBV3-2
CDR3nt: TGTGCCAGCAGCTTTGGAGTTAGCAATCAGCCCCAGCATTTT; CDR3aa: CASSFGVSNQPQHF; abundance: .; j_gene: TRBJ1-5; d_gene: .; v_gene: TRBV11-2
CDR3nt: TGTGCCAGCAGTTACCAGGGGGACAATCAGCCCCAGCATTTT; CDR3aa: CASSYQGDNQPQHF; abundance: .; j_gene: TRBJ1-5; d_gene: TRBD1; v_gene: TRBV6-6
CDR3nt: TGTGCCAGCAGCGTAGTGCAGGGAAGCGAGCAGTTCTTC; CDR3aa: CASSVVQGSEQFF; abundance: .; j_gene: TRBJ2-1; d_gene: .; v_gene: TRBV9
CDR3nt: TGTGCCAGCAGCCCCAGTGGGCGGGGAACTGGCTACGAGCAGTACTTC; CDR3aa: CASSPSGRGTGYEQYF; abundance: once; j_gene: TRBJ2-7; d_gene: .; v_gene: TRBV28
CDR3nt: TGTGCCAGCAGTACTGGGGAGGCCTATGGCTACACCTTC; CDR3aa: CASSTGEAYGYTF; abundance: .; j_gene: TRBJ1-2; d_gene: .; v_gene: TRBV6-1
CDR3nt: TGTGCCAGCAGCTTAACCAGGATAGCGGGAGAAGGTAATGAGCAGTTCTTC; CDR3aa: CASSLTRIAGEGNEQFF; abundance: .; j_gene: TRBJ2-1; d_gene: TRBD2; v_gene: TRBV7-9
CDR3nt: TGTGCCAGCAGTTTTCAAGTGACAGGGGGCAAGGTGCCCCAGCATTTT; CDR3aa: CASSFQVTGGKVPQHF; abundance: .; j_gene: TRBJ1-5; d_gene: TRBD1; v_gene: TRBV28
CDR3nt: TGTGCCAGCAGACCGAAGGGGTTAGATACGCAGTATTTT; CDR3aa: CASRPKGLDTQYF; abundance: .; j_gene: TRBJ2-3; d_gene: .; v_gene: TRBV6-5
CDR3nt: TGTGCCAGCAGCTCGGGACAGGGGAACACTGAAGCTTTCTTT; CDR3aa: CASSSGQGNTEAFF; abundance: .; j_gene: TRBJ1-1; d_gene: TRBD1; v_gene: TRBV7-8
CDR3nt: TGTGCCAGCAAGGTGGGACAGGGGAATCAGCCCCAGCATTTT; CDR3aa: CASKVGQGNQPQHF; abundance: .; j_gene: TRBJ1-5; d_gene: TRBD1; v_gene: TRBV6-5
CDR3nt: TGTGCCAGCAGCCCTCCGGATCAGCCCCAGCATTTT; CDR3aa: CASSPPDQPQHF; abundance: .; j_gene: TRBJ1-5; d_gene: .; v_gene: TRBV7-2
CDR3nt: TGTGCCACCAGTGATTTCCCCCGGGTGGAGACCCAGTACTTC; CDR3aa: CATSDFPRVETQYF; abundance: .; j_gene: TRBJ2-5; d_gene: .; v_gene: TRBV24-1
CDR3nt: TGTGCCAGCAGCACGCTTAGGGGCAGGCCAAACGAGCAGTACTTC; CDR3aa: CASSTLRGRPNEQYF; abundance: .; j_gene: TRBJ2-7; d_gene: .; v_gene: TRBV21-1
CDR3nt: TGTGCCAGCAGCTTAAAGAGCACCGGGGAGCTGTTTTTT; CDR3aa: CASSLKSTGELFF; abundance: .; j_gene: TRBJ2-2; d_gene: .; v_gene: TRBV7-6
CDR3nt: TGCGCCAGCAGCCATTTCGCAACCGGGACTAGAGGCAATGAGCAGTTCTTC; CDR3aa: CASSHFATGTRGNEQFF; abundance: once; j_gene: TRBJ2-1; d_gene: TRBD2; v_gene: TRBV4-1
CDR3nt: TGTGCCAGCTCTAGCACCGGGACAGGCAGCGGTGGCTACACCTTC; CDR3aa: CASSSTGTGSGGYTF; abundance: .; j_gene: TRBJ1-2; d_gene: TRBD1; v_gene: TRBV25-1
CDR3nt: TGTGCCAGTACCGACCTCAGGGGGCTCTATGGCTACACCTTC; CDR3aa: CASTDLRGLYGYTF; abundance: .; j_gene: TRBJ1-2; d_gene: TRBD1; v_gene: TRBV19
CDR3nt: TGCGCCAGCAGCCAAGGACTCCGTGAGGAGACCCAGTACTTC; CDR3aa: CASSQGLREETQYF; abundance: .; j_gene: TRBJ2-5; d_gene: .; v_gene: TRBV4-3
CDR3nt: TGTGCCAGCAGCTTAGTGGGGACAGGGTCCACTGAAGCTTTCTTT; CDR3aa: CASSLVGTGSTEAFF; abundance: .; j_gene: TRBJ1-1; d_gene: TRBD1; v_gene: TRBV11-2
CDR3nt: TGTGCCAGCAGCGTACCCGGACAGGGTGTTAGCAATCAGCCCCAGCATTTT; CDR3aa: CASSVPGQGVSNQPQHF; abundance: .; j_gene: TRBJ1-5; d_gene: TRBD1; v_gene: TRBV9
CDR3nt: TGTGCCAGCAGTTCCTGGTCAGGGGAGGGCTACACCTTC; CDR3aa: CASSSWSGEGYTF; abundance: .; j_gene: TRBJ1-2; d_gene: .; v_gene: TRBV12-3/TRBV12-4
CDR3nt: TGTGCCAGCAGTTTATTCCGGGTCGGCTACACCTTC; CDR3aa: CASSLFRVGYTF; abundance: .; j_gene: TRBJ1-2; d_gene: .; v_gene: TRBV28
CDR3nt: TGTGCCAGCAGTTCTCGACAGGGGAGGGGCTACACCTTC; CDR3aa: CASSSRQGRGYTF; abundance: .; j_gene: TRBJ1-2; d_gene: TRBD1; v_gene: TRBV6-5
CDR3nt: TGTGCCAGCAGCTTGGGGCTGACTAGCGGGTCCCAAGAGACCCAGTACTTC; CDR3aa: CASSLGLTSGSQETQYF; abundance: .; j_gene: TRBJ2-5; d_gene: TRBD2; v_gene: TRBV5-5
CDR3nt: TGTGCCAGCAGGACGGGTAACGAGCAGTACTTC; CDR3aa: CASRTGNEQYF; abundance: .; j_gene: TRBJ2-7; d_gene: .; v_gene: TRBV2
CDR3nt: TGTGCCAGCAGTTACACACGGGGTTCTGGAAACACCATATATTTT; CDR3aa: CASSYTRGSGNTIYF; abundance: .; j_gene: TRBJ1-3; d_gene: .; v_gene: TRBV6-5
CDR3nt: TGTGCCAGCAGTTACGGGGCAGGGTTTGAAGAGCAGTACTTC; CDR3aa: CASSYGAGFEEQYF; abundance: once; j_gene: TRBJ2-7; d_gene: .; v_gene: TRBV6-2/TRBV6-3
CDR3nt: TGTGCCAGCAGCTTCCTTCTAGCGGGAGTGGGCCCAAGCAATGAGCAGTTCTTC; CDR3aa: CASSFLLAGVGPSNEQFF; abundance: .; j_gene: TRBJ2-1; d_gene: TRBD2; v_gene: TRBV7-8
CDR3nt: TGTGCCACCGGCGAGGGGGCTGCAAAAGAGACCCAGTACTTC; CDR3aa: CATGEGAAKETQYF; abundance: .; j_gene: TRBJ2-5; d_gene: TRBD1; v_gene: TRBV10-3
CDR3nt: TGTGCTAGCAGCCCAGGGCAGGGAGGTACCTACGAGCAGTACTTC; CDR3aa: CASSPGQGGTYEQYF; abundance: .; j_gene: TRBJ2-7; d_gene: .; v_gene: TRBV7-7
CDR3nt: TGCGCCAGCAGCTTGGGCCAGACTAGCGGGAGTAACGAGCAGTACTTC; CDR3aa: CASSLGQTSGSNEQYF; abundance: .; j_gene: TRBJ2-7; d_gene: TRBD2; v_gene: TRBV5-1
CDR3nt: TGCGCCAGCAGCCAAGGGCACCTAGCGGGGCGGGACAATGAGCAGTTCTTC; CDR3aa: CASSQGHLAGRDNEQFF; abundance: .; j_gene: TRBJ2-1; d_gene: TRBD2; v_gene: TRBV4-3
CDR3nt: TGTGCCAGCACTTTGATCTCAGGGGACACCGGGGAGCTGTTTTTT; CDR3aa: CASTLISGDTGELFF; abundance: .; j_gene: TRBJ2-2; d_gene: .; v_gene: TRBV6-5
CDR3nt: TGTGCCAGCAGTTATAGGACAGGGGCCAACTATGGCTACACCTTC; CDR3aa: CASSYRTGANYGYTF; abundance: .; j_gene: TRBJ1-2; d_gene: TRBD1; v_gene: TRBV28
CDR3nt: TGTGCCAGCAACGGGGGGTGGAACACTGAAGCTTTCTTT; CDR3aa: CASNGGWNTEAFF; abundance: .; j_gene: TRBJ1-1; d_gene: .; v_gene: TRBV28
CDR3nt: TGCGCCAGCAGCCCCCAAGCTCCCACAGATACGCAGTATTTT; CDR3aa: CASSPQAPTDTQYF; abundance: .; j_gene: TRBJ2-3; d_gene: .; v_gene: TRBV5-1
CDR3nt: TGTGCCAGCAGCCCCTTGGTTGGGACTGTTCCTTCCTACGAGCAGTACTTC; CDR3aa: CASSPLVGTVPSYEQYF; abundance: .; j_gene: TRBJ2-7; d_gene: .; v_gene: TRBV9
CDR3nt: TGTGCCAGCAGCCTGGGACAGGGGAACACCGGGGAGCTGTTTTTT; CDR3aa: CASSLGQGNTGELFF; abundance: .; j_gene: TRBJ2-2; d_gene: TRBD1; v_gene: TRBV3-1/TRBV3-2
CDR3nt: TGTGCCAGCAGCCCGACCTCAGGGTACGAGCAGTACTTC; CDR3aa: CASSPTSGYEQYF; abundance: .; j_gene: TRBJ2-7; d_gene: .; v_gene: TRBV7-6